A selection of T cell receptor beta chains follows, all from one sample in a study of shared clonotypes between healthy human individuals. The table came from immunoSEQ multiplex PCR; TCRdb's copy has only in-frame clones and leaves some out. The sample has 2 million to 2.5 million clones, 90% to 95% seen once; the top ten hold about 0.13%. Sequenced: naive CD4+ T cells sorted from blood. Receptors originate from a man younger than 30 in good health. CDR3s include the opening cysteine and the closing phenylalanine or tryptophan. Fields, in order: V gene, D gene, clone size, J gene, CDR3 DNA, CDR3 protein. D genes are given only for firm matches. A clone size is listed for some rows: how often the clone was seen (once, few, many), or a class if it is expanded.

V: TRBV11-3; D: TRBD1; size: NA; J: TRBJ2-1; DNA: TGTGCCAGCAGCCCCGGGACAGGGGGCGCTGAGCAGTTCTTC; CDR3: CASSPGTGGAEQFF
V: TRBV11-1; D: NA; size: NA; J: TRBJ2-2; DNA: TGTGCCAGCAGCCGTACTACAGGGTTGGGCACCGGGGAGCTGTTTTTT; CDR3: CASSRTTGLGTGELFF
V: TRBV7-8; D: NA; size: once; J: TRBJ1-5; DNA: TGTGCCAGCAGCTTAGGGGATAGCAATCAGCCCCAGCATTTT; CDR3: CASSLGDSNQPQHF
V: TRBV30; D: TRBD2; size: NA; J: TRBJ2-3; DNA: TGTGCCTGGAGTGTACGCCCTCGGCGGGGGGCCGGAGGCACAGATACGCAGTATTTT; CDR3: CAWSVRPRRGAGGTDTQYF
V: TRBV6-5; D: NA; size: NA; J: TRBJ1-2; DNA: TGTGCCAGCAGTTACTCCAAAGGACGGTTCTATGGCTACACCTTC; CDR3: CASSYSKGRFYGYTF
V: TRBV5-1; D: TRBD2; size: NA; J: TRBJ2-7; DNA: TGCGCCAGCACTCTGGTAGCGGGAGATTCCTACGAGCAGTACTTC; CDR3: CASTLVAGDSYEQYF
V: TRBV6-6; D: TRBD1; size: NA; J: TRBJ2-3; DNA: TGTGCCAGCAGTAGGGGACAGGGACGGGGGACAGATACGCAGTATTTT; CDR3: CASSRGQGRGTDTQYF
V: TRBV6-1; D: NA; size: NA; J: TRBJ1-5; DNA: TGTGCCAGCAGTGAAGCGTCGAGGAATCAGCCCCAGCATTTT; CDR3: CASSEASRNQPQHF
V: TRBV28; D: TRBD1; size: NA; J: TRBJ1-5; DNA: TGTGCCAGCAGTTCGCCGGACAGGGGGCTTCATCAGCCCCAGCATTTT; CDR3: CASSSPDRGLHQPQHF
V: TRBV5-1; D: TRBD2; size: NA; J: TRBJ2-7; DNA: TGCGCCAGCAGCCCCCCGGGACTACCCTACGAGCAGTACTTC; CDR3: CASSPPGLPYEQYF
V: TRBV7-8; D: TRBD2; size: NA; J: TRBJ2-2; DNA: TGTGCCAGCAGCTGGGGACTAGCGGGGACCGGGGAGCTGTTTTTT; CDR3: CASSWGLAGTGELFF
V: TRBV7-2; D: NA; size: NA; J: TRBJ1-1; DNA: TGTGCCAGCAGCTTAGATGGGATTACTGAAGCTTTCTTT; CDR3: CASSLDGITEAFF
V: TRBV11-2; D: NA; size: NA; J: TRBJ1-1; DNA: TGTGCCAGCAGCGAGGGCACCAAGTTAGACACTGAAGCTTTCTTT; CDR3: CASSEGTKLDTEAFF
V: TRBV30; D: NA; size: NA; J: TRBJ2-2; DNA: TGTGCCTGGAAGGCCCAGAGCACCGGGGAGCTGTTTTTT; CDR3: CAWKAQSTGELFF
V: TRBV15; D: NA; size: few; J: TRBJ2-5; DNA: TGTGCCACCACCAGGGGTCTCTTGGGGGAGACCCAGTACTTC; CDR3: CATTRGLLGETQYF
V: TRBV4-1; D: TRBD2; size: NA; J: TRBJ2-7; DNA: TGCGCCAGCAGCCTATGGACTAGCGGGAGCTACGAGCAGTACTTC; CDR3: CASSLWTSGSYEQYF
V: TRBV7-2; D: TRBD2; size: NA; J: TRBJ2-1; DNA: TGTGCCAGCAGCCCGGGACTAGCGGGGGACAATGAGCAGTTCTTC; CDR3: CASSPGLAGDNEQFF
V: TRBV9; D: NA; size: few; J: TRBJ1-1; DNA: TGTGCCAGCAGCAAACAGAACATGAACACTGAAGCTTTCTTT; CDR3: CASSKQNMNTEAFF
V: TRBV5-1; D: NA; size: once; J: TRBJ1-6; DNA: TGCGCCAGCAGCTTAGAGGTTTATAATTCACCCCTCCACTTT; CDR3: CASSLEVYNSPLHF
V: TRBV5-1; D: NA; size: NA; J: TRBJ1-5; DNA: TGCGCCAGCAGCTTGGCCGTAGGTCAGCCCCAGCATTTT; CDR3: CASSLAVGQPQHF
V: TRBV6-1; D: TRBD2; size: NA; J: TRBJ2-7; DNA: TGTGCTACAGCGGGGACTAGCGGGGACACCTACGAGCAGTACTTC; CDR3: CATAGTSGDTYEQYF
V: TRBV6-1; D: NA; size: NA; J: TRBJ1-2; DNA: TGTGCCAGCAGTAACACCTTTCTTACACATGGCTACACCTTC; CDR3: CASSNTFLTHGYTF
V: TRBV7-9; D: TRBD1; size: once; J: TRBJ2-6; DNA: TGTGCCAGCAGCTTAAGGAGGGACAGGGCCTCTGGGGCCAACGTCCTGACTTTC; CDR3: CASSLRRDRASGANVLTF
V: TRBV5-1; D: NA; size: NA; J: TRBJ1-4; DNA: TGCGCCAGCAGCTTGGTAGGCAGAACTAATGAAAAACTGTTTTTT; CDR3: CASSLVGRTNEKLFF
V: TRBV30; D: NA; size: NA; J: TRBJ1-1; DNA: TGTGCCTGGAGATGGGGGGTCGACACTGAAGCTTTCTTT; CDR3: CAWRWGVDTEAFF
V: TRBV27; D: NA; size: NA; J: TRBJ2-7; DNA: TGTGCCAGCAGTTTTCCGGGACAAGCCTACGAGCAGTACTTC; CDR3: CASSFPGQAYEQYF
V: TRBV7-8; D: NA; size: NA; J: TRBJ2-7; DNA: TGTGCCAGCAGCTTAGCCCCTGGGGGGGCCACCTACGAGCAGTACTTC; CDR3: CASSLAPGGATYEQYF
V: TRBV7-9; D: NA; size: NA; J: TRBJ2-2; DNA: TGTGCCAGCAGGGAGAACACCGGGGAGCTGTTTTTT; CDR3: CASRENTGELFF
V: TRBV7-2; D: NA; size: NA; J: TRBJ2-7; DNA: TGTGCCAGCAGCTTAAGACAGACCACCTCCTACGAGCAGTACTTC; CDR3: CASSLRQTTSYEQYF
V: TRBV5-1; D: NA; size: NA; J: TRBJ1-2; DNA: TGCGCCAGCAGCTTGGGAGGGGGAAGGGATGGCTACACCTTC; CDR3: CASSLGGGRDGYTF
V: TRBV18; D: NA; size: NA; J: TRBJ2-7; DNA: TGTGCCAGCTCACCCCAACCTAACAAGAGCTCCTACGAGCAGTACTTC; CDR3: CASSPQPNKSSYEQYF
V: TRBV10-1; D: NA; size: NA; J: TRBJ2-1; DNA: TGCGCCAGCAGTGAGTATACCCAGAATCCCCCAAATGAGCAGTTCTTC; CDR3: CASSEYTQNPPNEQFF
V: TRBV7-8; D: NA; size: NA; J: TRBJ1-5; DNA: TGTGCCAGCAGCTTAGACAGAGATCAGCCCCAGCATTTT; CDR3: CASSLDRDQPQHF
V: TRBV4-1; D: NA; size: NA; J: TRBJ2-3; DNA: TGCGCCAGCAGCCATATCCAGCGGAAGACCACAGATACGCAGTATTTT; CDR3: CASSHIQRKTTDTQYF
V: TRBV5-1; D: TRBD2; size: NA; J: TRBJ2-5; DNA: TGCGCCAGCAGCTTGGGACTAGCGGGGCGCCAAGAGACCCAGTACTTC; CDR3: CASSLGLAGRQETQYF
V: TRBV5-4; D: NA; size: NA; J: TRBJ2-3; DNA: TGTGCCAGCAGCTTTGGTGGCACAGATACGCAGTATTTT; CDR3: CASSFGGTDTQYF
V: TRBV20-1; D: NA; size: many; J: TRBJ1-1; DNA: TGCAGTGCAAGACAGGTCACTGAAGCTTTCTTT; CDR3: CSARQVTEAFF
V: TRBV25-1; D: NA; size: NA; J: TRBJ2-2; DNA: TGTGCCAGCACCGGGGTTGGCACCGGGGAGCTGTTTTTT; CDR3: CASTGVGTGELFF
V: TRBV7-9; D: NA; size: NA; J: TRBJ2-7; DNA: TGTGCCAGCAGCTCACAGGATCGGGGTATGTACGAGCAGTACTTC; CDR3: CASSSQDRGMYEQYF
V: TRBV4-3; D: NA; size: NA; J: TRBJ2-1; DNA: TGCGCCAGCAGCCGGTGGACCCCTCTAACTAACAATGAGCAGTTCTTC; CDR3: CASSRWTPLTNNEQFF
V: TRBV18; D: NA; size: NA; J: TRBJ2-4; DNA: TGTGCCAGCTCACTGAGGAGGGACAGCCAAAACATTCAGTACTTC; CDR3: CASSLRRDSQNIQYF
V: TRBV7-9; D: NA; size: NA; J: TRBJ2-3; DNA: TGTGCCAGCAGCGATAGAGGGGCAGGGAGCACAGATACGCAGTATTTT; CDR3: CASSDRGAGSTDTQYF
V: TRBV6-1; D: NA; size: once; J: TRBJ1-5; DNA: TGTGCCACGGTTTTTAGCAATCAGCCCCAGCATTTT; CDR3: CATVFSNQPQHF
V: TRBV7-9; D: NA; size: NA; J: TRBJ1-1; DNA: TGTGCCAGCAGCTCCGGACCGGTGAACACTGAAGCTTTCTTT; CDR3: CASSSGPVNTEAFF
V: TRBV6-4; D: NA; size: few; J: TRBJ1-5; DNA: TGTGCCAGCAGTGCGTTTCCAGGCAATCAGCCCCAGCATTTT; CDR3: CASSAFPGNQPQHF
V: TRBV7-3; D: TRBD1; size: NA; J: TRBJ2-6; DNA: TGTGCCAGCAGCTTACTACAGGGGGCCCCAATCTCTGGGGCCAACGTCCTGACTTTC; CDR3: CASSLLQGAPISGANVLTF
V: TRBV7-9; D: TRBD2; size: NA; J: TRBJ2-2; DNA: TGTGCCAGCAGCTCTCTAAAGCGGGAGGGGGTGCGGACCGGGGAGCTGTTTTTT; CDR3: CASSSLKREGVRTGELFF
V: TRBV5-3; D: TRBD1; size: NA; J: TRBJ2-1; DNA: TGTGCCAGAACAACTACAGGGGCCCACAATGAGCAGTTCTTC; CDR3: CARTTTGAHNEQFF
V: TRBV6-5; D: NA; size: NA; J: TRBJ2-7; DNA: TGTGCCAGCGCTCACAGAAGCTCCTACGAGCAGTACTTC; CDR3: CASAHRSSYEQYF
V: TRBV28; D: TRBD1; size: NA; J: TRBJ1-5; DNA: TGTGCCAGCGGGCCGACAGGGATTTTGGGGGGTAGCAATCAGCCCCAGCATTTT; CDR3: CASGPTGILGGSNQPQHF
V: TRBV6-6; D: TRBD1; size: once; J: TRBJ1-1; DNA: TGTGCCACCTTATTTGGACAGGGGGAGGGCACTGAAGCTTTCTTT; CDR3: CATLFGQGEGTEAFF
V: TRBV7-2; D: NA; size: NA; J: TRBJ2-5; DNA: TGTGCCAGCAGCTTAGTGGTAGCGGTCCTAGGGACACAAGAGACCCAGTACTTC; CDR3: CASSLVVAVLGTQETQYF